This T cell receptor (beta chain) was observed in a study of chemoradiotherapy in HPV16-positive cancers. Profiling relied on immunoSEQ multiplex PCR, and the TCRdb table lists in-frame clones only, not all of them. The sample lists tens of thousands of clones; approximately 88% were seen once. In its sample, this clone was seen a few times. The CDR3 spans 13 residues. V lost 1 base, J lost 5 bases, and 0 bases stayed unmatched. Looked up from germline, CDR1 is LGHNA and CDR2 is YNFKEQ. The sequencing used blood, collected from a patient who underwent chemoradiotherapy. The rearrangement uses TRBV4-2 and TRBJ2-7, with 9 bases identical to TRBD2. The clonotype comes from a human donor with HPV-associated anogenital cancer. The CDR3 coding sequence is TGTGCCAGCAGCCAAGGGACTAGCGACGAGCAGTACTTC. This sequence encodes CASSQGTSDEQYF.